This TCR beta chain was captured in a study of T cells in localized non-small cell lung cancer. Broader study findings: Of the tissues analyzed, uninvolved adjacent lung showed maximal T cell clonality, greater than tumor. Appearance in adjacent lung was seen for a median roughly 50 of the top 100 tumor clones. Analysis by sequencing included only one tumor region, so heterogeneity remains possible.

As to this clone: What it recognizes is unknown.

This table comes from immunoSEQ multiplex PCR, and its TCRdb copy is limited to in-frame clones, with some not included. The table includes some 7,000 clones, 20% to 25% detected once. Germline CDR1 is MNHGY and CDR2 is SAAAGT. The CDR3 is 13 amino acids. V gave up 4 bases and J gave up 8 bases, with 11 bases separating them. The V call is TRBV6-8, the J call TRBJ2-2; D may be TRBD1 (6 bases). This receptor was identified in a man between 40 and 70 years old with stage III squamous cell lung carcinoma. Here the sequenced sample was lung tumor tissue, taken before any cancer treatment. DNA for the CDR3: TGTGCCAGCAGTTTGGGGGCACGAGGGGAGCTGTTTTTT. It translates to CASSLGARGELFF.